This TCR beta chain was sequenced during a study of T cell responses to AZD1222 COVID-19 vaccine. CDR3 length: 16 residues. Unmatched junction bases numbered 8, after V lost 2 bases and J lost 4 bases. Germline V gene lookup returns CDR1 MNHEY and CDR2 SVGAGI. The method was immunoSEQ multiplex PCR; TCRdb's version includes in-frame clones alone and lacks a portion of them. This sample has about 150,000 clones, with 88% found just once. This clone was counted a single time. This rearrangement joins TRBV6-5 to TRBJ2-7, with TRBD1 identical over 10 bases. The material was peripheral blood, obtained after recovery from COVID-19. The origin of this receptor is an adult who had recovered from COVID-19. The CDR3 sequence is CASSYITTGGGYEQYF. The CDR3 DNA is TGTGCCAGCAGTTACATCACGACAGGGGGCGGGTACGAGCAGTACTTC.